The 20 T cell receptor beta chains below come from one sample, sequenced in a study of blood T cell repertoires in COVID-19. The table came from immunoSEQ multiplex PCR; TCRdb's copy has only in-frame clones and leaves some out. The table has approximately 490,000 clones, around 90% seen once. The sample was PBMCs or T cells enriched from blood (not recorded which). These receptors originate from a woman aged 18-29 years who had recovered from COVID-19.

V usage is TRBV10-2 and J usage is TRBJ2-7; 12 bases are shared with TRBD1. Per germline, CDR1 WSHSY and CDR2 SAAADI. With V trimmed by 8 bases and J by 3 bases, 8 bases remained unmatched. The CDR3 covers 15 residues. This chain's CDR3 is CASRLGQGADYEQYF. In DNA, the CDR3 is TGCGCCAGCCGACTGGGACAGGGGGCAGACTACGAGCAGTACTTC.

This chain uses TRBV4-1 with TRBJ1-1, with unresolved D. The CDR3 is 16 residues long. V was trimmed by 0 bases and J by 0 bases, leaving 11 bases between them. Looked up from germline, CDR1 is MGHRA and CDR2 is YSYEKL. The chain's CDR3 is CASSQDLEGLNTEAFF. CDR3 DNA sequence: TGCGCCAGCAGCCAAGATCTGGAGGGTCTGAACACTGAAGCTTTCTTT.

The V call is TRBV29-1, the J call TRBJ2-5; D is unclear. The CDR3 consists of 11 residues. Germline values: CDR1 SQVTM, CDR2 ANQGSEA. V was pared by 4 bases and J by 5 bases, with 8 bases between. The CDR3 coding sequence is TGCAGCGTTGGGTCCCGGGAGACCCAGTACTTC. It is translated as CSVGSRETQYF.

The V gene is TRBV12-3 or TRBV12-4, the J gene TRBJ2-3; TRBD2 might be the D (5 bases). CDR3 size: 13 residues. The V gene lost 7 bases and the J gene lost 6 bases, with 14 bases spanning the gap. The CDR3 loop reads CASTLSAGDTQYF. CDR3 DNA: TGTGCCAGCACCCTCTCCGCGGGTGATACGCAGTATTTT.

The chain joins TRBV30 to TRBJ1-2, with D tentatively TRBD1 (6 bases). The CDR3 length is 17 residues. V was trimmed by 0 bases and J by 5 bases, leaving 22 bases between them. The germline V gene has CDR1 GTSNPN and CDR2 SVGIG (reference sequence). The CDR3 DNA is TGTGCCTGGAGTGTACTGTGGGCCGAGGGGGAAAAATATGGCTACACCTTC. Its protein is CAWSVLWAEGEKYGYTF.

This clone was detected a few times. The rearrangement joins TRBV10-3 to TRBJ2-7; the match to TRBD1 covers 10 bases. The length of the CDR3 is 15 residues. The V and J ends lost 2 bases and 3 bases, in that order; junction bases with no gene match: 4. Germline CDR1 reads ENHRY; CDR2 reads SYGVKD. The CDR3, as DNA: TGTGCCATCAGTGAGGGCGACAGGGGGCTCTACGAGCAGTACTTC. It translates to CAISEGDRGLYEQYF.

The chain has TRBV3-1 (or the pseudogene TRBV3-2) and TRBJ1-6, with D tentatively TRBD1 (5 bases). With 0 bases removed from V and 6 bases from J, the gap between germline ends came to 12 bases. This CDR3 is built from 16 residues. Germline lookup yields CDR1 LGHDT and CDR2 YNNKEL (reference sequence). The CDR3 reads CASSQDGGGANSPLHF. Here the CDR3 DNA reads TGTGCCAGCAGCCAAGATGGGGGGGGTGCTAATTCACCCCTCCACTTT.

This chain uses TRBV19 with TRBJ2-7, with TRBD1 identical over 7 bases. V shed 1 base, J shed 3 bases, and the junction held 6 bases outside the gene matches. The CDR3 has 15 amino acids. Germline V gene data show CDR1 as LNHDA and CDR2 as SQIVND (reference sequence). CDR3 DNA: TGTGCCAGTAGTATAGCACAGGGGAACCACTACGAGCAGTACTTC. Residues: CASSIAQGNHYEQYF.

The rearrangement joins TRBV7-2 to TRBJ2-1; 12 nucleotides match TRBD2. This CDR3 contains 16 residues. Trimming removed 2 bases from V and 3 bases from J; junction bases left unmatched: 2. The germline CDR1 and CDR2 sequences are SGHTA and FQGNSA. This CDR3 is CASSLRTSGVYNEQFF. CDR3 nucleotides: TGTGCCAGCAGCTTAAGGACTAGCGGGGTCTACAATGAGCAGTTCTTC.

The chain uses TRBV30 and TRBJ2-6; unclear D gene. The CDR3 covers 14 residues. The V and J ends lost 5 bases and 0 bases respectively, with 8 bases between them. Germline loops: CDR1 GTSNPN, CDR2 SVGIG (reference sequence). As DNA, the CDR3 is TGTGCCTGGGGCAGACTCTCTGGGGCCAACGTCCTGACTTTC. This gives the protein CAWGRLSGANVLTF. Together with reference TRBV30 and TRBJ2-6, the CDR3 gives the full variable domain: SQTIHQWPATLVQPVGSPLSLECTVEGTSNPNLYWYRQAAGRGLQLLFYSVGIGQISSEVPQNLSASRPQDRQFILSSKKLLLSDSGFYLCAWGRLSGANVLTFGAGSRLTVL.

The J gene is TRBJ2-5, the V gene TRBV19, with 8 bases matching TRBD2. Trimming removed 6 bases from V and 5 bases from J; junction bases left unmatched: 11. CDR1 and CDR2 (germline): LNHDA, SQIVND (reference sequence). The CDR3 consists of 15 residues. DNA of the CDR3: TGTGCCAGTAGGGCGGGAGGCGATCCTTCGGAGACCCAGTACTTC. The encoded protein is CASRAGGDPSETQYF.

Written as DNA, the CDR3 is TGTGCCAGCAGTCCCAGGACTGAAGAAAAACTGTTTTTT. It encodes CASSPRTEEKLFF. The chain uses TRBV27 and TRBJ1-4; D remains ambiguous. This CDR3 region has 13 residues. The V gene lost 5 bases and the J gene lost 8 bases, with 12 bases spanning the gap. Germline lookup yields CDR1 MNHEY and CDR2 SMNVEV (reference sequence). Full variable domain (remainder filled in from reference TRBV27 and TRBJ1-4): EAQVTQNPRYLITVTGKKLTVTCSQNMNHEYMSWYRQDPGLGLRQIYYSMNVEVTDKGDVPEGYKVSRKEKRNFPLILESPSPNQTSLYFCASSPRTEEKLFFGSGTQLSVL.

This chain connects TRBV7-6 to TRBJ1-4, with TRBD1 matching 9 bases. Germline V gives CDR1 SGHVS, CDR2 FNYEAQ. This CDR3 contains 15 residues. The J segment lost 6 bases and the V segment lost 10 bases, leaving 12 bases of the junction unmatched. The CDR3 sequence is CATTPRWDRDEKLFF. The CDR3 DNA is TGTGCCACCACCCCCCGATGGGACAGGGATGAAAAACTGTTTTTT. Full variable domain (rest looked up from reference TRBV7-6 and TRBJ1-4): GAGVSQSPRYKVTKRGQDVALRCDPISGHVSLYWYRQALGQGPEFLTYFNYEAQQDKSGLPNDRFSAERPEGSISTLTIQRTEQRDSAMYRCATTPRWDRDEKLFFGSGTQLSVL.

Only one count was recorded for this clone. The chain combines TRBV5-1 with TRBJ2-2; 8 bases align to TRBD2. The V and J ends lost 4 bases and 5 bases, in that order; junction bases with no gene match: 7. Germline lookup yields CDR1 SGHRS and CDR2 YFSETQ. This CDR3 has 15 residues. The CDR3: CASSPSGGYTGELFF. The CDR3 DNA is TGCGCCAGCAGCCCGAGCGGGGGATATACCGGGGAGCTGTTTTTT. The entire variable domain, with the rest obtained from reference TRBV5-1 and TRBJ2-2, is as follows: KAGVTQTPRYLIKTRGQQVTLSCSPISGHRSVSWYQQTPGQGLQFLFEYFSETQRNKGNFPGRFSGRQFSNSRSEMNVSTLELGDSALYLCASSPSGGYTGELFFGEGSRLTVL.

This chain joins TRBV5-6 and TRBJ1-5; D ambiguous. The germline V gene encodes CDR1 SGHDT and CDR2 YYEEEE. The CDR3 covers 15 residues. Trimming took off 0 bases at V and 4 bases at J, with 11 bases between the two ends. In DNA, the CDR3 is TGTGCCAGCAGCTTGGGGGCGGGAGGGAATCAGCCCCAGCATTTT. The encoded protein is CASSLGAGGNQPQHF.

The rearrangement links TRBV9 to TRBJ2-3, with 11 positions matching TRBD2. This CDR3 is 16 amino acids long. Trimming cost V 1 base and J 5 bases; bases outside gene matches: 6. CDR1 SGDLS and CDR2 YYNGEE come from the germline V gene. DNA of the CDR3: TGTGCCAGCAGCGTAAGTAGCGGGGGGGCCGAAGATACGCAGTATTTT. This sequence encodes CASSVSSGGAEDTQYF.

This rearrangement joins TRBV6-5 to TRBJ1-2, with 12 nucleotides matching TRBD1. Germline CDR1 and CDR2: MNHEY and SVGAGI. V was pared by 7 bases and J by 5 bases, with 5 bases of the junction left unmatched. This CDR3 is 14 amino acids long. The CDR3 DNA reads as TGTGCCAGCATTTGGGGACAGGGGGCATATGGCTACACCTTC. Translation: CASIWGQGAYGYTF.

The chain carries TRBV27 and TRBJ2-7; TRBD2 agrees at 7 bases. The V segment lost 6 bases and the J segment 0 bases; nucleotides outside the gene matches: 11. The CDR3 covers 16 residues. The germline CDR1 and CDR2 sequences are MNHEY and SMNVEV (reference sequence). CDR3 protein: CASRSRSGITSYEQYF. As DNA, the CDR3 is TGTGCCAGCAGAAGCCGAAGCGGGATAACCTCCTACGAGCAGTACTTC.

DNA of the CDR3: TGCAGTGCTAGTAGGGCTAGCGGGGGGGGCCAAGAGACCCAGTACTTC. Its translation is CSASRASGGGQETQYF. The chain joins TRBV20-1 to TRBJ2-5; TRBD2 agrees at 12 bases. Unmatched junction bases numbered 6, after V lost 3 bases and J lost 1 base. The CDR3 sequence is 16 residues long. Per the germline V gene, CDR1 is DFQATT and CDR2 is SNEGSKA (reference sequence).

As to this clone: This same CDR3 is encoded by further DNA sequences in the sample. J is TRBJ2-7 and V is TRBV5-1; 7 nucleotides line up with TRBD2. CDR3 length: 11 residues. Trimming took 5 bases from V and 5 from J; bases not matched to a gene: 1. The germline V gene encodes CDR1 SGHRS and CDR2 YFSETQ. CDR3 amino acids: CASRAGDEQYF. CDR3 DNA: TGCGCCAGCAGGGCGGGGGACGAGCAGTACTTC.